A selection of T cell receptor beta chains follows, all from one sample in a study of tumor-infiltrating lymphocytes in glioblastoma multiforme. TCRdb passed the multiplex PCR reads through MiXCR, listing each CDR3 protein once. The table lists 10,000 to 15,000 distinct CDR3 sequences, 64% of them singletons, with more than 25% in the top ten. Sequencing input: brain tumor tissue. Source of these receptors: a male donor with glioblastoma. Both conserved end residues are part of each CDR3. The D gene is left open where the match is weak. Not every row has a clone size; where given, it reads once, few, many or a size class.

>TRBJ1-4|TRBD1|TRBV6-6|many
TGTGCCAGCAGATTGGACAGGCTCAATGAAAAACTGTTTTTT
CASRLDRLNEKLFF
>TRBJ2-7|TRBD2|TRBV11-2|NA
TGTGCCAGCAGCCCCGCGGGACTAGCGCTCCACGAGCAGTACTTC
CASSPAGLALHEQYF
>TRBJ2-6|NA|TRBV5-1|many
TGCGCCAGCAGCTTGGGCGGCTCTGGGGCCAACGTCCCGACTTTC
CASSLGGSGANVPTF
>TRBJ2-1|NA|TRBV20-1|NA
TGCAGTGCCCATAGCCCCACTAAGGGGCAGTTCTTC
CSAHSPTKGQFF
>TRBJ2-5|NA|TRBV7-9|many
TGTGCCAGCAGCTTATCAGGGGGGGCCGGATGGCAAGAGACCCAGTACTTC
CASSLSGGAGWQETQYF
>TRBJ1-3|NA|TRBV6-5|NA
TGTGCCAGCAGTCCAGACAGTGACGGAAACACCATATATTTT
CASSPDSDGNTIYF
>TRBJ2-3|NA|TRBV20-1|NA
TGCAGTGCTAGAGTAGCGAACATGAGTACGCAGTATTTT
CSARVANMSTQYF
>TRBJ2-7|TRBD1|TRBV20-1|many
TGCAGTGCTGTCCCGGGACAGGGGGGCGACGAGCAGTACTTC
CSAVPGQGGDEQYF
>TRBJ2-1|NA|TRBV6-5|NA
TGTGCTAGCAGTTACAGGCCGGGCTTCGGTGAGCAGTTCTTT
CASSYRPGFGEQFF
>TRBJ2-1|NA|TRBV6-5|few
TGTGTCAGCAGTCCCAGGCCCTATAGCGACGTGCAGTTCTTC
CVSSPRPYSDVQFF
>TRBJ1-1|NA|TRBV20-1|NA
TGCAGTGCTAGAAACAGGGTTGAGAACACTGAAGCTTTCTTT
CSARNRVENTEAFF
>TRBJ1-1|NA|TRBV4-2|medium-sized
TGTGCCAGCAGCCAAGAGTCAGAAACTGAAGCTTTCTTT
CASSQESETEAFF
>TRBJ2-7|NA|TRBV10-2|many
TGCGCCAGCAGTGAGTCGGGTACGCAGTACTTC
CASSESGTQYF
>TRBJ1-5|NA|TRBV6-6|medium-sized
TGTGCCAGCAGTAGTAGGGACATTTACGGTCAGCCCCAGCATTTT
CASSSRDIYGQPQHF
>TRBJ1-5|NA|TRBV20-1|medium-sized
TGCAGTGCTAGTGCCTCCGGGTCCCTTAATCAGCCCCAGCATTTT
CSASASGSLNQPQHF